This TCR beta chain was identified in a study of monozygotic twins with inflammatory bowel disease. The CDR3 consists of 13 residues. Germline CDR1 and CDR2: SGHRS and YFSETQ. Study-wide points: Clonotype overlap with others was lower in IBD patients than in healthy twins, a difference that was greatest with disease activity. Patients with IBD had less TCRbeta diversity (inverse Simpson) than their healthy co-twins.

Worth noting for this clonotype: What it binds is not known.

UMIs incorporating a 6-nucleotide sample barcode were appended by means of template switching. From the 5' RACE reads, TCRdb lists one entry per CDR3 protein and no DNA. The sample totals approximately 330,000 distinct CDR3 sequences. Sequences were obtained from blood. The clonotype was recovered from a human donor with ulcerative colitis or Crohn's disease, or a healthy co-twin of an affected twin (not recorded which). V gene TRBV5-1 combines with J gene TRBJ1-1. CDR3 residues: CASSLGKNTEAFF.